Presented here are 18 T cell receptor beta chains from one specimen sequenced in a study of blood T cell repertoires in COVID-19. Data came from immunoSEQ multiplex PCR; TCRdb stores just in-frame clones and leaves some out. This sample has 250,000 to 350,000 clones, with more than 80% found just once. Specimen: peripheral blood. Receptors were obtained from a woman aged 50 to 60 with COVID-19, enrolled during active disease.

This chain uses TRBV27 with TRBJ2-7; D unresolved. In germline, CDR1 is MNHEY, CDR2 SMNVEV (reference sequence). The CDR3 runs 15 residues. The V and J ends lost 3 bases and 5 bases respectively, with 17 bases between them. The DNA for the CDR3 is TGTGCCAGCAGTTTTCGTCTTAGCCCAGTCCACGAGCAGTACTTC. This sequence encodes CASSFRLSPVHEQYF.

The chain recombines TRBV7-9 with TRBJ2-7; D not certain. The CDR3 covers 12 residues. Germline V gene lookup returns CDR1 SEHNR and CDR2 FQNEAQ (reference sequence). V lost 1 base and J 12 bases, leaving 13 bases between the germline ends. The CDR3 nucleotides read TGTGCCAGCAGCTTAGAGTTGGCCCGATGGTACTTC. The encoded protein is CASSLELARWYF.

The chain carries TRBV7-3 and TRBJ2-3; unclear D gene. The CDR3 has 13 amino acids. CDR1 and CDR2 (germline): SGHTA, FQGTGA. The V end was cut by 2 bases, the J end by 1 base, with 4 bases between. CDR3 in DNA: TGTGCCAGCAGCTTATTCGGCACAGATACGCAGTATTTT. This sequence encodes CASSLFGTDTQYF.

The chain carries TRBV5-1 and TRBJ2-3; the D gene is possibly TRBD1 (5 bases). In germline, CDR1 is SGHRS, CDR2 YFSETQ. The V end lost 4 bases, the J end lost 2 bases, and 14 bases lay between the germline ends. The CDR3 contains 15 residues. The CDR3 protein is CASSPLNGATDTQYF. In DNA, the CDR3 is TGCGCCAGCAGCCCCCTCAATGGGGCCACAGATACGCAGTATTTT.

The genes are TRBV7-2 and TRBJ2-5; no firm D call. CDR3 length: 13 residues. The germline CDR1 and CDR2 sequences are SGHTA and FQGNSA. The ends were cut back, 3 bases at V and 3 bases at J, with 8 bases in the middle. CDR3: CASSFYTEETQYF. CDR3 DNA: TGTGCCAGCAGCTTTTACACCGAAGAGACCCAGTACTTC.

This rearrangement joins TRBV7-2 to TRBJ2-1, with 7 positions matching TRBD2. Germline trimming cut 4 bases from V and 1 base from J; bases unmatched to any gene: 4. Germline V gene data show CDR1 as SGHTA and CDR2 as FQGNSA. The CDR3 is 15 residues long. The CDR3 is CASSSSSGSYNEQFF. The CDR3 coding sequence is TGTGCCAGCAGCTCTTCTAGCGGTTCCTACAATGAGCAGTTCTTC.

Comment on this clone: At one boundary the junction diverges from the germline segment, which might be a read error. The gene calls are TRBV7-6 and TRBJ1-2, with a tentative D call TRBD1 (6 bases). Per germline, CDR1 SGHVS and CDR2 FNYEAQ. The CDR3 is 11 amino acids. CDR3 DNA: TGTGCCAGCAGCTTAGACAGGGAATTTTCCTTC. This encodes CASSLDREFSF.

The CDR3 region has the DNA TGTGCCAGCAGTTTTCGAGGCGAGAATGAGCAGTTCTTC. Its translation is CASSFRGENEQFF. This chain joins TRBV12-3 or TRBV12-4 and TRBJ2-1; D is ambiguous. The CDR3 has 13 residues. With 3 bases removed from V and 7 bases from J, the gap between germline ends came to 10 bases.

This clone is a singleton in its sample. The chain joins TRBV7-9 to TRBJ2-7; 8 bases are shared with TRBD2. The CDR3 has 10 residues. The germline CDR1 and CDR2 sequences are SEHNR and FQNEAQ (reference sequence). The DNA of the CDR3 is TGTGCCAGCAGCACTGGTGCTAGCGGGGTC. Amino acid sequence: CASSTGASGV.

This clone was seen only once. This CDR3 is CASSLGGFYEQYF. CDR3 sequence (DNA): TGTGCCAGTAGTCTGGGGGGTTTCTACGAGCAGTACTTC. The chain is built from TRBV19 and TRBJ2-7; tentative D call: TRBD2 (6 bases). V was trimmed by 5 bases and J by 3 bases, leaving 11 bases between them. This CDR3 contains 13 residues. CDR1 and CDR2 (germline): LNHDA, SQIVND (reference sequence).

The CDR3 sequence: CATSSDRGETQYF. The CDR3 coding sequence is TGTGCCACCAGCTCTGACAGGGGAGAGACCCAGTACTTC. The rearrangement links TRBV15 to TRBJ2-5, with TRBD1 identical over 8 bases. V was clipped by 5 bases and J by 4 bases; unmatched bases: 3. This CDR3 spans 13 amino acids. The V gene's germline CDR1 is LNHNV and CDR2 YYDKDF (reference sequence). The complete variable domain, with remaining parts taken from reference TRBV15 and TRBJ2-5, reads DAMVIQNPRYQVTQFGKPVTLSCSQTLNHNVMYWYQQKSSQAPKLLFHYYDKDFNNEADTPDNFQSRRPNTSFCFLDIRSPGLGDTAMYLCATSSDRGETQYFGPGTRLLVL.

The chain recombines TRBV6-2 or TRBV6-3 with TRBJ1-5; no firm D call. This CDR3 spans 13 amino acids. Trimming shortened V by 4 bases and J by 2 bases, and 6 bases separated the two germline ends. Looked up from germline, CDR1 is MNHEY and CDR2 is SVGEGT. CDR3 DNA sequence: TGTGCCAGCAGTTCTTATGGCAATCAGCCCCAGCATTTT. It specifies CASSSYGNQPQHF.

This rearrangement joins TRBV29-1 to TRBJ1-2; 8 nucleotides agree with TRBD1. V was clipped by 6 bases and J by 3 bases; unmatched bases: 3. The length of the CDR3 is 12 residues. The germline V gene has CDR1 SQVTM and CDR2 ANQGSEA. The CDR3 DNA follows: TGCAGCGTCCACAGGGGGGACTATGGCTACACCTTC. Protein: CSVHRGDYGYTF.

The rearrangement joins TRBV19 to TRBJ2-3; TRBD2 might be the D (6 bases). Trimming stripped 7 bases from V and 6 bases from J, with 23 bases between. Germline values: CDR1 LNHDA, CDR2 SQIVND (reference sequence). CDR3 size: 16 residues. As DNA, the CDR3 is TGTGCCAGTAACAAATATAGCGGAGGAGCGGGCGATACGCAGTATTTT. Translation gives CASNKYSGGAGDTQYF. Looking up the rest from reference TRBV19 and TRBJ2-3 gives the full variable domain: DGGITQSPKYLFRKEGQNVTLSCEQNLNHDAMYWYRQDPGQGLRLIYYSQIVNDFQKGDIAEGYSVSREKKESFPLTVTSAQKNPTAFYLCASNKYSGGAGDTQYFGPGTRLTVL.

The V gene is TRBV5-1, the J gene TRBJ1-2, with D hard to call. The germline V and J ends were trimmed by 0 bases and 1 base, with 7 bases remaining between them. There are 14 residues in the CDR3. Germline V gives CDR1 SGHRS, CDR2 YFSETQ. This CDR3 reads CASSLGSLNYGYTF. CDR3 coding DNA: TGCGCCAGCAGCTTGGGCAGTCTTAACTATGGCTACACCTTC. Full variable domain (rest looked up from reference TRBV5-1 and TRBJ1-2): KAGVTQTPRYLIKTRGQQVTLSCSPISGHRSVSWYQQTPGQGLQFLFEYFSETQRNKGNFPGRFSGRQFSNSRSEMNVSTLELGDSALYLCASSLGSLNYGYTFGSGTRLTVV.

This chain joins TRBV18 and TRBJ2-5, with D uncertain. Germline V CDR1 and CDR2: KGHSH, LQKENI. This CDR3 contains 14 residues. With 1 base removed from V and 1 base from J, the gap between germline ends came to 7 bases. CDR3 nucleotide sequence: TGTGCCAGCTCACCACGTTTGGCCCAAGAGACCCAGTACTTC. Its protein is CASSPRLAQETQYF.

CDR3 coding DNA: TGTGCCAGCAGCGCTGCCGGGACTAGCCTCGAGCAGTACTTC. It encodes CASSAAGTSLEQYF. This chain connects TRBV9 to TRBJ2-7, with 9 bases lining up with TRBD2. The CDR3 loop spans 14 amino acids. The trim removed 3 bases at V and 6 bases at J, leaving 7 bases unmatched. CDR1 is SGDLS and CDR2 is YYNGEE in the germline V gene. Full variable domain (missing parts from reference TRBV9 and TRBJ2-7): DSGVTQTPKHLITATGQRVTLRCSPRSGDLSVYWYQQSLDQGLQFLIQYYNGEERAKGNILERFSAQQFPDLHSELNLSSLELGDSALYFCASSAAGTSLEQYFGPGTRLTVT.

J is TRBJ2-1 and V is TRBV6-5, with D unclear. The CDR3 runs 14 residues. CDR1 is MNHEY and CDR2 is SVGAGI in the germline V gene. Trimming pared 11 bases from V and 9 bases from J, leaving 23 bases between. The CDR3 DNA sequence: TGTGCCTGCTCTACCTCCCTAGGTGTCAGTGAGCAGTTCTTC. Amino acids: CACSTSLGVSEQFF.